The present T cell receptor beta chain was sequenced within a study of blood T cells in healthy people across ages. At least 5 micrograms of total RNA were extracted per sample. Alongside a J-beta primer mix, a sample-barcoded 5' primer served in a second PCR lasting roughly 6 to 11 cycles. TCRdb passed the 5' RACE reads through MiXCR, listing each CDR3 protein once. This sample has hundreds of thousands of distinct CDR3 sequences, with more than 20% found just once. Comment on this clonotype: One end of the junction fails to match germline, which may point to a read error.

This CDR3 is 16 amino acids long. Germline CDR1 SGHVS, CDR2 FNYEAQ. These same records also appear under a second study, on T cells of mothers and their children. That investigation notes: Three healthy Caucasian mothers, along with their six children, were the donors. According to the study, all extracted RNA entered cDNA synthesis at about 1.6 ug per 15 ul.

The chain uses TRBV7-6 and TRBJ2-1; 10 bases align to TRBD2. This sequence was found in a boy aged 5 to 17 in good health. Material: blood. In nucleotides, the CDR3 is TGTGCCTGCAGCTCGGAAGCGGGAGGGCCTGTGAATGAGCAGTTCTTC. Translated: CACSSEAGGPVNEQFF.